This TCR beta chain was recovered during a study of shared clonotypes between healthy human individuals. General study findings and limits: Collection of samples was limited to blood; tissue repertoires likely differ. Around 5% was the fraction of naive CD4 clonotypes found shared across four donors. It was the few donors that limited the genetic and exposure-history diversity represented.

Comments on this clone: Its specificity is unknown.

All donors were healthy HIV-negative adults lacking recent acute infections or vaccinations. Measured with immunoSEQ multiplex PCR; TCRdb has only the in-frame clones, and not every one. The table shows 2 million to 2.5 million clones, with 92% occurring only once. Source material: naive CD4+ T cells from PBMCs. Subset: CD45RA+ positively selected. This sequence originates from a man aged 18 to 30 in good health. Some clones in this sample may be carry-over from other donors' samples.

The CDR3 nucleotides read TGCGCCAGCAGCCAACGAGAGAGTGCGGTCGTCTCCTACGAGCAGTACTTC. This encodes CASSQRESAVVSYEQYF. The V call is TRBV4-1, the J call TRBJ2-7; D not certain. The CDR3 sequence is 17 residues long. V was pared by 2 bases and J by 0 bases, with 17 bases between. Germline V gives CDR1 MGHRA, CDR2 YSYEKL.